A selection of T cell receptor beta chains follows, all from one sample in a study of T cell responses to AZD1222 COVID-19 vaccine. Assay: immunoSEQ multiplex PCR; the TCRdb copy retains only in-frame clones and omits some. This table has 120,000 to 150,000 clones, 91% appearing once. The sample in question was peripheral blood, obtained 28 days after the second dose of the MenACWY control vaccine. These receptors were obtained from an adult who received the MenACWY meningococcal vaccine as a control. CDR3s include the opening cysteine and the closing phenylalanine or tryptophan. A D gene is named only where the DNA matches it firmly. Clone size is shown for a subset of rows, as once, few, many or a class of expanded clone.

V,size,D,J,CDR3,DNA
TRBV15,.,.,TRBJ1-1,CATSRTTGSLNTEAFF,TGTGCCACCAGCAGAACAACAGGGAGTCTGAACACTGAAGCTTTCTTT
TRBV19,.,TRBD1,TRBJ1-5,CASRGQGGNQPQHF,TGTGCCAGCCGGGGGCAGGGGGGCAATCAGCCCCAGCATTTT
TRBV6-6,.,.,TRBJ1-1,CATSRTEAFF,TGTGCCACCAGCCGGACTGAAGCTTTCTTT
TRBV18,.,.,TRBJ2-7,CASSPAPQGPYEQYF,TGTGCCAGCTCACCTGCGCCCCAGGGGCCCTACGAGCAGTACTTC
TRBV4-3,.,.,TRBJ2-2,CASSLTTTGTGELFF,TGCGCCAGCAGCCTAACTACTACAGGGACCGGGGAGCTGTTTTTT
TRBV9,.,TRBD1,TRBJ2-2,CASSPGTDPDTGELFF,TGTGCCAGCAGCCCGGGGACAGACCCTGACACCGGGGAGCTGTTTTTT
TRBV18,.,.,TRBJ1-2,CASSPPGRVEVCYGYTF,TGTGCCAGCTCACCACCCGGCAGGGTAGAGGTATGCTATGGCTACACCTTC
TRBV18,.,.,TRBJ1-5,CASSPDGGAGQPQHF,TGTGCCAGCTCACCAGATGGGGGGGCGGGTCAGCCCCAGCATTTT
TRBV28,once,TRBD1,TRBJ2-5,CASSSLKGQAETQYF,TGTGCCAGCAGTTCCCTCAAAGGACAGGCAGAGACCCAGTACTTC
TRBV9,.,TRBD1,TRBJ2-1,CASSSRTGTAGDEQFF,TGTGCCAGCAGTTCCAGGACAGGGACAGCAGGGGATGAGCAGTTCTTC
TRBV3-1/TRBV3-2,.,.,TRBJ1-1,CASSQMQGSTEAFF,TGTGCCAGCAGCCAAATGCAGGGAAGTACTGAAGCTTTCTTT
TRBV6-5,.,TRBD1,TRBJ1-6,CASRDGTAYNSPLHF,TGTGCCAGCAGAGATGGGACAGCCTATAATTCACCCCTCCACTTT
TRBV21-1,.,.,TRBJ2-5,CASSPIPDRGDETQYF,TGTGCCAGCAGTCCTATCCCGGACAGGGGGGATGAGACCCAGTACTTC
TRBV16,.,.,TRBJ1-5,CASSQQWTFNQPQHF,TGTGCCAGCAGCCAACAATGGACTTTCAATCAGCCCCAGCATTTT
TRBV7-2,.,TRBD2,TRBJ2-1,CASTMLAGGLYNEQFF,TGTGCCAGCACGATGCTAGCGGGAGGGCTTTACAATGAGCAGTTCTTC
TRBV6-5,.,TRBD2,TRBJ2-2,CASSYGTSGGAGELFF,TGTGCCAGCAGTTACGGAACTAGCGGGGGGGCCGGGGAGCTGTTTTTT
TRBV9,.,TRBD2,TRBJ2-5,CASSVGGGQETQYF,TGTGCCAGCAGCGTAGGCGGGGGACAAGAGACCCAGTACTTC
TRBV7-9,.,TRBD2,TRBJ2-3,CASSLARGSGTVDTQYF,TGTGCCAGCAGCTTAGCGCGGGGTAGCGGGACGGTAGATACGCAGTATTTT
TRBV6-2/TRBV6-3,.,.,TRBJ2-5,CASSYTNLGETQYF,TGTGCCAGCAGTTACACAAACTTGGGGGAGACCCAGTACTTC
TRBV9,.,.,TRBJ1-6,CASSATPGTQNSPLHF,TGTGCCAGCAGCGCCACCCCAGGGACTCAAAATTCACCCCTCCACTTT
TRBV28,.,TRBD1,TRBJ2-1,CASNVPGQGQSSNNEQFF,TGTGCCAGCAATGTCCCGGGACAGGGCCAGTCGAGTAACAATGAGCAGTTCTTC
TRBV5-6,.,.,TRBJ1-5,CASSLGDQPQHF,TGTGCCAGCAGCTTGGGAGATCAGCCCCAGCATTTT
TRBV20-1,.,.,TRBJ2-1,CSASPSVDEQFF,TGCAGTGCTAGTCCCAGCGTCGATGAGCAGTTCTTC
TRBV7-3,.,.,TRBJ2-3,CASSLSGGPDTQYF,TGTGCCAGCAGCTTATCCGGGGGCCCAGATACGCAGTATTTT
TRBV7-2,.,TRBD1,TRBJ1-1,CASNTAGTDTEAFF,TGTGCCAGCAACACAGCCGGGACAGACACTGAAGCTTTCTTT
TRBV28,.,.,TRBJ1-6,CASSLRTDSPLHF,TGTGCCAGCAGTCTCAGGACAGATTCACCCCTCCACTTT
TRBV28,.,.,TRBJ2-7,CASSLVGYEQYF,TGTGCCAGCAGTTTAGTGGGCTACGAGCAGTACTTC
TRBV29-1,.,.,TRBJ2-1,CSSQEGLALSYNEQFF,TGCAGCTCCCAAGAAGGGCTGGCCCTCTCCTACAATGAGCAGTTCTTC
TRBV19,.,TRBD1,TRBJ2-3,CASSIGGQSTDTQYF,TGTGCCAGTAGTATAGGGGGACAGTCCACAGATACGCAGTATTTT
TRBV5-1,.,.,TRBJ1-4,CASSTGSTNEKLFF,TGCGCCAGCAGCACCGGGTCCACTAATGAAAAACTGTTTTTT
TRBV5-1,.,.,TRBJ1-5,CASSYDPARSNQPQHF,TGCGCCAGCAGCTACGACCCCGCTCGGAGCAATCAGCCCCAGCATTTT
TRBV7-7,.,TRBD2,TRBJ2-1,CASSSGFRGGQDEQFF,TGTGCCAGCAGCTCCGGCTTCCGGGGGGGGCAGGATGAGCAGTTCTTC
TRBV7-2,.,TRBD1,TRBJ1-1,CASRRDRQNTEAFF,TGTGCCAGCAGAAGGGACAGGCAGAACACTGAAGCTTTCTTT
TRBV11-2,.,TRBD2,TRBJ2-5,CASSFRTSVDRETQYF,TGTGCCAGCAGCTTTCGGACTAGCGTAGATAGGGAGACCCAGTACTTC
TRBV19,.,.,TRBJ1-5,CASSMAGDGQPQHF,TGTGCCAGTAGTATGGCAGGGGATGGACAGCCCCAGCATTTT
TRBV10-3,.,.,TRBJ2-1,CAISGGTAPTYEQFF,TGTGCCATCAGTGGGGGGACTGCCCCCACATATGAGCAGTTCTTC
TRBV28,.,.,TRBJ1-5,CASSPVQPDSPQHF,TGTGCCAGCAGTCCAGTCCAGCCCGATTCGCCCCAGCATTTT
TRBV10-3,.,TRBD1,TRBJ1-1,CAISTGQGWTEAFF,TGTGCCATCAGTACGGGACAGGGGTGGACTGAAGCTTTCTTT
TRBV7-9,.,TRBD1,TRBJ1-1,CASSSQGGHTEAFF,TGTGCCAGCAGTTCACAGGGGGGGCACACTGAAGCTTTCTTT
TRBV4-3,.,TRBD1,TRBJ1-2,CASSQEGSGTDGYTF,TGCGCCAGCAGCCAAGAAGGGTCCGGGACAGACGGCTACACCTTC
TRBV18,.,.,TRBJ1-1,CASSPLRVGAEAFF,TGTGCCAGCTCACCCCTAAGGGTAGGAGCTGAAGCTTTCTTT
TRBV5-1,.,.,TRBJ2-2,CASSLDANTGELFF,TGCGCCAGCAGCTTAGACGCGAACACCGGGGAGCTGTTTTTT
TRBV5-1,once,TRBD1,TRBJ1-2,CASSRDRGHLYGYTF,TGCGCCAGCAGCAGGGACAGGGGGCATCTTTATGGCTACACCTTC
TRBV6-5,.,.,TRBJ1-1,CASSIFRGNTEAFF,TGTGCCAGCAGTATTTTCCGGGGGAACACTGAAGCTTTCTTT
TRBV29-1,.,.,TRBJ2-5,CSVEVGPQETQYF,TGCAGCGTTGAAGTTGGGCCGCAAGAGACCCAGTACTTC
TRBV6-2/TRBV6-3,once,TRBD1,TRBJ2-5,CASSFSRTGIGEETQYF,TGTGCCAGCAGTTTTTCTCGGACAGGGATTGGGGAAGAGACCCAGTACTTC
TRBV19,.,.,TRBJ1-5,CASSPLHDSNQPQHF,TGTGCCAGTAGTCCACTACACGATAGCAATCAGCCCCAGCATTTT
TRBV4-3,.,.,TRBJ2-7,CASSRLDGALLYEQYF,TGCGCCAGCAGCAGATTGGACGGGGCCTTACTTTACGAGCAGTACTTC
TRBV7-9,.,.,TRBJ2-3,CASSLAGGTDTQYF,TGTGCCAGCAGCTTAGCGGGGGGCACAGATACGCAGTATTTT
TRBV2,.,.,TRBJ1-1,CASSPPLAFF,TGTGCCAGCAGTCCCCCCCTAGCTTTCTTT
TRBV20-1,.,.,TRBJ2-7,CSARENYEQYF,TGCAGTGCTAGAGAGAACTACGAGCAGTACTTC
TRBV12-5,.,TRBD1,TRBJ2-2,CASGTGQGAPGELFF,TGTGCTAGTGGCACGGGACAGGGGGCGCCCGGGGAGCTGTTTTTT